These 6 T cell receptor beta chains came from one sample sequenced in a study of T cells after yellow fever vaccination. TCRdb re-derived calls from the 5' RACE reads in MiXCR, one entry per CDR3 protein. The sample includes 500,000 to 650,000 distinct CDR3 sequences, about 14% seen only once; the top ten take more than 13%. The starting material was PBMCs, obtained on the day of the yellow fever booster vaccination. These receptors came from a man aged 25-45 years who received the YFV17D yellow fever vaccine.

The chain combines TRBV27 with TRBJ2-1, with 9 bases aligning to TRBD2. The germline V gene has CDR1 MNHEY and CDR2 SMNVEV (reference sequence). The CDR3 is 16 amino acids. Losses at the gene ends were 0 bases for V and 6 bases for J; bases not matched to a gene: 6. The CDR3 loop is CASSLSGAGGFNEQFF. CDR3 nucleotide sequence: TGTGCCAGCAGTTTATCAGGCGCGGGAGGGTTCAATGAGCAGTTCTTC.

The count of this clonotype is one. The gene calls are TRBV20-1 and TRBJ1-1; possibly TRBD1 for D (6 bases). Deletions cut 6 bases from V and 5 bases from J, with 19 bases between. This CDR3 comprises 14 residues. Germline V gene data show CDR1 as DFQATT and CDR2 as SNEGSKA (reference sequence). The CDR3, as DNA: TGCAGTGCCAAGTTACAGGGAGGAGGAACTGAAGCTTTCTTT. Protein product: CSAKLQGGGTEAFF.

This clonotype has a handful of counts. The rearrangement uses TRBV7-2 and TRBJ2-3, with TRBD1 matching over 9 bases. Germline V gene lookup returns CDR1 SGHTA and CDR2 FQGNSA. The CDR3 is 15 amino acids. After removal of 4 bases from V and 4 bases from J, the junction contained 6 bases not matched to a gene. This CDR3 reads CASSSWDRAADTQYF. The CDR3 DNA sequence: TGTGCCAGCAGCTCGTGGGACAGGGCAGCAGATACGCAGTATTTT.

The chain recombines TRBV6-1 with TRBJ2-7, with 11 bases that match TRBD2. Trimming at V came to 5 bases and at J to 2 bases, leaving 5 bases not matched to a gene. The CDR3 has 15 amino acids. CDR1 and CDR2 from the germline V gene are MNHNS and SASEGT. CDR3 sequence reads: CASSKTSGTTYEQYF. The CDR3 DNA reads as TGTGCCAGCAGTAAGACTAGCGGGACTACCTACGAGCAGTACTTC.

This clonotype was seen more than once but under ten times. The rearrangement uses TRBV5-1 and TRBJ2-5, with TRBD1 identical over 9 bases. Germline CDR1 SGHRS, CDR2 YFSETQ. The CDR3 spans 14 residues. J gave up 4 bases and V 4 bases, and 5 bases lay outside the gene matches. The CDR3 region has the DNA TGCGCCAGCAGCCTTTGGGACAGGGCAGAGACCCAGTACTTC. Translated, it gives CASSLWDRAETQYF.

The genes are TRBV20-1 and TRBJ2-3, with 8 bases matching TRBD2. The CDR3 is 14 residues long. The junction had 4 bases not matched to a gene; V was cut back by 5 bases and J by 0 bases. The V gene's germline CDR1 is DFQATT and CDR2 SNEGSKA (reference sequence). Here the CDR3 DNA reads TGCAGTGCTGACTCTAGCGGGAGCACAGATACGCAGTATTTT. Its protein is CSADSSGSTDTQYF.